These 23 T cell receptor beta chains share one sample of origin, sequenced in a study of Ad26.COV2.S vaccination and SARS-CoV-2 variants. Some clones are missing from TCRdb's copy, which holds only in-frame ones; the method was immunoSEQ multiplex PCR. The sample records under 600,000 clones, 80% to 90% being singletons. The treatment is: approximately 18 received Ad26.COV2.S at low or high dose, single or two shots; roughly five received placebo; per-sample allocation not given. Day 63 after the first vaccine or placebo injection was the time point for sampling. This material consisted of peripheral blood, taken in a trial of Ad26.COV2.S vaccine versus placebo. Receptors were obtained from a person aged 18 to 59 who received the Ad26.COV2.S COVID-19 vaccine or a placebo.

The chain combines TRBV12-3 or TRBV12-4 with TRBJ2-7; D remains ambiguous. CDR3 length equals 12 residues. Trimming removed 6 bases from V and 6 bases from J, with 12 bases in between. CDR3 region: CASSSRAGEQYF. CDR3 nucleotide sequence: TGTGCCAGCAGCTCAAGGGCCGGCGAGCAGTACTTC.

A remark on this clone: One end of the junction is discordant with germline, which a read error may explain. V usage is TRBV7-7 and J usage is TRBJ2-5, with TRBD2 matching over 10 bases. Germline V lookup: CDR1 SSHAT, CDR2 FNYEAQ (reference sequence). The CDR3 contains 16 residues. The CDR3 region has the DNA TGTGCTAGCAGCGTGGCTAGCGGGAGCGCTCAAGAGACCCAGTACTTC. This encodes CASSVASGSAQETQYF. Based on the CDR3 plus reference TRBV7-7 and TRBJ2-5, the full variable domain is GAGVSQSPRYKVTKRGQDVTLRCDPISSHATLYWYQQALGQGPEFLTYFNYEAQPDKSGLPSDRFSAERPEGSISTLTIQRTEQRDSAMYRCASSVASGSAQETQYFGPGTRLLVL.

The chain employs TRBV11-2 and TRBJ1-1; D call uncertain. This CDR3 is 13 amino acids long. Looked up from germline, CDR1 is SGHAT and CDR2 is FQNNGV. Deletions cut 5 bases from V and 7 bases from J, with 14 bases between. CDR3 sequence reads: CASSLTWVFEAFF. As DNA, the CDR3 is TGTGCCAGCAGCCTCACCTGGGTTTTTGAAGCTTTCTTT.

The J gene is TRBJ2-1, the V gene TRBV7-8, with TRBD2 matching 7 bases. This CDR3 has 13 residues. Looked up from germline, CDR1 is SGHVS and CDR2 is FQNEAQ. V was pared by 6 bases and J by 7 bases, with 6 bases of the junction left unmatched. The DNA for the CDR3 is TGTGCCAGCAGGATGGGGGGGAGTAATGAGCAGTTCTTC. Protein: CASRMGGSNEQFF.

The chain has TRBV29-1 and TRBJ1-5; D not certain. From germline, CDR1 is SQVTM and CDR2 ANQGSEA. Trimming cost V 6 bases and J 0 bases, with 12 bases left between them. The CDR3 runs to 14 residues. The chain's CDR3 is CSVAGPDSNQPQHF. In DNA form, the CDR3 reads TGCAGCGTCGCCGGACCCGATAGCAATCAGCCCCAGCATTTT.

The chain joins TRBV6-5 to TRBJ2-1; D uncertain. CDR3 length equals 16 residues. Trimming left V 0 bases short and J 7 bases short, with 16 bases between. Germline V gene lookup returns CDR1 MNHEY and CDR2 SVGAGI. CDR3 DNA sequence: TGTGCCAGCAGTTACTCGAGATGGGCGGAAGTGAATGAGCAGTTCTTC. Its translation is CASSYSRWAEVNEQFF.

This sequence joins TRBV5-1 and TRBJ1-2, with no clear D. V lost 0 bases and J lost 2, with 11 bases in between. The V gene's germline CDR1 is SGHRS and CDR2 YFSETQ. The CDR3 has 15 residues. The CDR3 nucleotides are TGCGCCAGCAGCTTGGAGGGTTGGGAGAACTATGGCTACACCTTC. Translating gives CASSLEGWENYGYTF.

This rearrangement joins TRBV5-1 to TRBJ1-6; D is unclear. V was clipped by 0 bases and J by 9 bases, with 13 bases between them. The CDR3 covers 15 residues. Germline V CDR1 and CDR2: SGHRS, YFSETQ. This CDR3 reads CASSLGLLSGSPLHF. CDR3 nucleotide sequence: TGCGCCAGCAGCTTGGGGCTGCTCTCGGGTTCACCCCTCCACTTT.

The count of this clone is one. This sequence joins TRBV5-1 and TRBJ2-7, with 11 nucleotides matching TRBD2. The V segment lost 4 bases and the J segment 3 bases; nucleotides outside the gene matches: 6. The CDR3 is 15 residues long. Germline assignment: CDR1 SGHRS and CDR2 YFSETQ. The CDR3 DNA follows: TGCGCCAGCAGCATACTAGCGGGGGAACTCTACGAGCAGTACTTC. Translated: CASSILAGELYEQYF.

This clone was counted once. The chain joins TRBV2 to TRBJ1-3; D ambiguous. This CDR3 has 15 residues. With 2 bases removed from V and 0 bases from J, the gap between germline ends came to 8 bases. Germline CDR1 and CDR2: SNHLY and FYNNEI. CDR3 DNA sequence: TGTGCCAGCAGTGAATTAGGGAGCTCTGGAAACACCATATATTTT. Protein: CASSELGSSGNTIYF.

This chain links TRBV6-1 with TRBJ1-5; D is undetermined. Trimming removed 2 bases at V and 5 bases at J, with 7 bases between. The CDR3 length is 13 residues. The germline V gene has CDR1 MNHNS and CDR2 SASEGT. CDR3 DNA sequence: TGTGCCAGCAGTGAAATTCCAGATCAGCCCCAGCATTTT. It translates to CASSEIPDQPQHF.

This sequence joins TRBV30 and TRBJ2-5; no clear D. V was clipped by 1 base and J by 5 bases, with 8 bases between them. The CDR3 is 12 residues long. Germline V CDR1 and CDR2: GTSNPN, SVGIG (reference sequence). CDR3 residues: CAWSGGPETQYF. Written as DNA, the CDR3 is TGTGCCTGGAGTGGGGGTCCGGAGACCCAGTACTTC.

This clone appeared a single time. J is TRBJ1-2 and V is TRBV30; TRBD1 is a possible D gene (6 bases). Germline CDR1 reads GTSNPN; CDR2 reads SVGIG (reference sequence). Trimming stripped 1 base from V and 0 bases from J, with 9 bases between. This CDR3 comprises 14 residues. The CDR3 protein is CAWSGDISNYGYTF. For the CDR3, the DNA is TGTGCCTGGAGTGGGGACATTTCTAACTATGGCTACACCTTC.

The rearrangement uses TRBV29-1 and TRBJ1-6; 7 bases are a match to TRBD1. The junction had 4 bases not matched to a gene; V was cut back by 7 bases and J by 4 bases. The CDR3 loop spans 13 amino acids. Per germline, CDR1 SQVTM and CDR2 ANQGSEA. CDR3 DNA: TGCAGCGCTCGGACAGGTTATAATTCACCCCTCCACTTT. It specifies CSARTGYNSPLHF.

The chain employs TRBV5-4 and TRBJ2-5, with a weak D call TRBD1 (5 bases). The germline V and J ends were trimmed by 0 bases and 0 bases, with 9 bases remaining between them. Germline V gene sequence: CDR1 SGHNT, CDR2 YYREEE (reference sequence). This CDR3 has 15 residues. CDR3 bases: TGTGCCAGCAGCTTGGGACAGAACTACCAAGAGACCCAGTACTTC. Translation gives CASSLGQNYQETQYF. The full variable domain, completed using reference TRBV5-4 and TRBJ2-5, is ETGVTQSPTHLIKTRGQQVTLRCSSQSGHNTVSWYQQALGQGPQFIFQYYREEENGRGNFPPRFSGLQFPNYSSELNVNALELDDSALYLCASSLGQNYQETQYFGPGTRLLVL.

V and J are TRBV7-9 and TRBJ2-4; D unresolved. V lost 5 bases and J lost 8, with 10 bases in between. This CDR3 has 12 residues. CDR1 is SEHNR, CDR2 FQNEAQ, per germline (reference sequence). The CDR3 DNA reads as TGTGCCAGCAGCCCCCTTGCGTACATTCAGTACTTC. Translating gives CASSPLAYIQYF.

The chain employs TRBV7-2 and TRBJ2-3, with a weak D call TRBD1 (6 bases). This CDR3 contains 16 residues. V lost 6 bases to trimming and J lost 0 bases, with 16 bases between them. From germline, CDR1 is SGHTA and CDR2 FQGNSA. The chain's CDR3 is CASRRHRTGSTDTQYF. CDR3 DNA: TGTGCCAGCAGACGTCACAGAACAGGGAGCACAGATACGCAGTATTTT. The variable domain in full, completed from reference TRBV7-2 and TRBJ2-3, reads GAGVSQSPSNKVTEKGKDVELRCDPISGHTALYWYRQSLGQGLEFLIYFQGNSAPDKSGLPSDRFSAERTGGSVSTLTIQRTQQEDSAVYLCASRRHRTGSTDTQYFGPGTRLTVL.

The rearrangement uses TRBV3-1 (or the pseudogene TRBV3-2) and TRBJ2-1; D possibly uses TRBD1 or TRBD2 (6 bases each). Germline CDR1 LGHDT, CDR2 YNNKEL (reference sequence). Trimming took 2 bases from V and 0 from J, leaving 11 bases between them. The CDR3 length is 16 residues. In DNA form, the CDR3 reads TGTGCCAGCAGCCAAAGGGGGGCCCCCTCCTACAATGAGCAGTTCTTC. It yields the protein CASSQRGAPSYNEQFF.

The V gene is TRBV12-3 or TRBV12-4, the J gene TRBJ1-1; D not resolved. V lost 6 bases to trimming and J lost 3 bases, with 8 bases between them. The CDR3 consists of 12 residues. CDR3 sequence: CASSPRYTEAFF. For the CDR3, the DNA is TGTGCCAGCAGCCCTCGTTACACTGAAGCTTTCTTT.

The CDR3 loop reads CASSLALSRGNEQFF. In nucleotides, the CDR3 is TGTGCCAGCAGCTTAGCTCTATCCCGAGGCAATGAGCAGTTCTTC. The rearrangement links TRBV11-2 to TRBJ2-1; D remains unclear. The CDR3 contains 15 residues. V was trimmed by 1 base and J by 6 bases, leaving 13 bases between them. Germline CDR1 and CDR2: SGHAT and FQNNGV.

The chain joins TRBV14 to TRBJ2-7; 11 positions match TRBD1. J lost 3 bases, V lost 4 bases, and 5 bases had no gene match. Germline CDR1 SGHDN, CDR2 FVKESK. The CDR3 sequence is 15 residues long. CDR3 residues: CASSPGGTGGYEQYF. The CDR3 DNA follows: TGTGCCAGCAGCCCCGGTGGGACAGGGGGCTACGAGCAGTACTTC. The full variable domain, in which reference TRBV14 and TRBJ2-7 provide the parts outside the CDR3, is EAGVTQFPSHSVIEKGQTVTLRCDPISGHDNLYWYRRVMGKEIKFLLHFVKESKQDESGMPNNRFLAERTGGTYSTLKVQPAELEDSGVYFCASSPGGTGGYEQYFGPGTRLTVT.

V gene TRBV19 combines with J gene TRBJ1-2, with TRBD1 identical over 9 bases. The CDR3 is 14 amino acids. Germline CDR1 reads LNHDA; CDR2 reads SQIVND (reference sequence). J was trimmed by 8 bases and V by 5 bases; bases with no gene match: 9. CDR3 residues: CASSVNRGRGGYTF. For the CDR3, the DNA is TGTGCCAGTAGTGTCAACAGGGGGCGAGGGGGCTACACCTTC.

The chain recombines TRBV24-1 with TRBJ2-7; D is unresolved. Trimming left V 4 bases short and J 1 base short, with 10 bases between. This CDR3 region has 14 residues. CDR1 and CDR2 (germline): KGHDR, SFDVKD. The CDR3 spells CATSDPKRSYEQYF. CDR3 coding DNA: TGTGCCACCAGTGACCCAAAGCGTTCCTACGAGCAGTACTTC.